This paragraph covers one T cell receptor beta chain sequence. The antigen is undetermined. Repertoires were generated with immunoSEQ multiplex PCR, while TCRdb's copy carries only in-frame clones and drops some. Of roughly 41,000 clones in the sample, around 92% were seen once. The data are from a study of T cells in tuberculosis. General study findings and limits: Using the GMM-specific repertoire gave more than 85% accuracy versus about 64% with motifs. Active tuberculosis TCR-alpha repertoires lay closer to GMM-specific TCRs than IGRA-negative controls, suggesting clonal expansion.

The germline CDR1 and CDR2 sequences are SGHTA and FQGNSA. The CDR3 loop spans 14 amino acids. V lost 5 bases and J lost 4, with 15 bases in between. The sample was PBMCs. This TCR came from a donor between 10 and 35 years old with latent tuberculosis or without tuberculosis infection. Some clones in this sample may be carry-over from other donors' samples. The V gene is TRBV7-2, the J gene TRBJ2-7; possible D gene TRBD2, 6 bases. The CDR3, as DNA: TGTGCCAGCAGCCAAACTGGAGGGAGGTACGAGCAGTACTTC. Translated, it gives CASSQTGGRYEQYF.